The clone carrying this TCR beta chain turned up a few times. The target antigen is unknown. Per the authors' pipeline: Samples contained a median of around 89,000 TCRs, with a range of about 23,224 to 700,000. TCRdb ran MiXCR on the RACE reads and lists one entry per CDR3 protein. TCRdb assigned the V and J calls; the authors' analysis was not used. The repertoire holds about 260,000 distinct CDR3 sequences, 7.5% to 10% seen once, with under 2.5% in the top ten. The CDR3 has 15 amino acids. With V trimmed by 0 bases and J by 12 bases, 11 bases remained unmatched. The germline gives CDR1 DFQATT, CDR2 SNEGSKA (reference sequence). The data were obtained in a study of human T cells and chemical hapten exposure. On the study more broadly: Upper inner arm skin measuring about 2 cm by about 2 cm received 2% DPC for sensitization. From small differences in pooled library volume came most of the variation in per-sample TCR yields. Findings and limits, study-wide: No change in TCRs above 1 in 1000 frequency was produced by DPC sensitization.

The time point here: pre-sensitization, week 0. As for treatment: therapeutic diphenylcyclopropenone sensitization with weekly scalp DPC. This rearrangement joins TRBV20-1 to TRBJ1-6; 7 nucleotides align to TRBD1. This TCR was recovered from a woman aged 40-49 years with alopecia areata. Some clones in this sample may be carry-over from other donors' samples. The sample was whole blood, taken in connection with sensitization to the hapten diphenylcyclopropenone (DPC). The CDR3 region has the DNA TGCAGTGCTAGAGAGGGACAGCGTCGATCGGGACCCCTCCACTTT. Protein product: CSAREGQRRSGPLHF.